Each of the 10 T cell receptor beta chains below was sequenced from the same sample in a study of CD8 T cells in ankylosing spondylitis. Study-level findings and limits: Among TCR beta sequences, a motif of under ten highly homologous variants appeared characteristic of ankylosing spondylitis blood.

TCRdb independently ran MiXCR on the 5' RACE reads; one entry per CDR3 protein. Among roughly 220,000 distinct CDR3 sequences listed, around 18% were seen once. The antigens for these receptors are not known. Input material: blood, either unsorted or a sorted T cell fraction (not recorded which). Receptors originate from a male donor with ankylosing spondylitis.

This clonotype was found many times. The chain employs TRBV29-1 and TRBJ2-1; D is ambiguous. The CDR3 totals 13 residues. V was shortened by 4 bases and J by 1 base, with 8 bases between the two germline ends. Germline values: CDR1 SQVTM, CDR2 ANQGSEA. CDR3 sequence reads: CSVVLASYNEQFF. The DNA of the CDR3 is TGCAGCGTTGTGCTGGCTTCCTACAATGAGCAGTTCTTC.

This clonotype appeared a few times. CDR3 DNA sequence: TGCGCCAGCAGCCAAGATCGCAGGGAGGGAGAAAAACTGTTTTTT. Residues: CASSQDRREGEKLFF. V is TRBV4-3 and J is TRBJ1-4, with a tentative D call TRBD1 (5 bases). Germline V lookup: CDR1 LGHNA, CDR2 YSLEER. The CDR3 is 15 residues long. The V end was cut by 0 bases, the J end by 8 bases, with 13 bases between.

The V call is TRBV11-2, the J call TRBJ2-5; no clear D. This CDR3 is built from 12 residues. V shed 7 bases and J shed 4 bases, with 10 bases lying between them. Germline CDR1 is SGHAT and CDR2 is FQNNGV. The CDR3 region has the DNA TGTGCCAGCAACGGCCTTGGAGAGACCCAGTACTTC. Amino acid sequence: CASNGLGETQYF.

V and J are TRBV11-2 and TRBJ1-2; 7 positions match TRBD1. Germline-derived CDR1 and CDR2 are SGHAT and FQNNGV. This CDR3 spans 14 amino acids. V lost 1 base, J lost 3 bases, and 2 bases stayed unmatched. Here the CDR3 DNA reads TGTGCCAGCAGCTTAGTGGGGACAGACTATGGCTACACCTTC. Translating gives CASSLVGTDYGYTF.

This clonotype was observed a handful of times. The gene calls are TRBV3-1 and TRBJ1-5, with D uncertain. CDR1 is LGHDT and CDR2 is YNNKEL in the germline V gene (reference sequence). V lost 0 bases to trimming and J lost 0 bases, with 6 bases between them. The CDR3 extends over 15 amino acids. The CDR3, as DNA: TGTGCCAGCAGCCAAGATCCAGATAGCAATCAGCCCCAGCATTTT. This codes for CASSQDPDSNQPQHF.

The chain has TRBV4-2 and TRBJ1-3; D gene uncertain. The CDR3 has 16 amino acids. V was shortened by 0 bases and J by 4 bases, with 13 bases between the two germline ends. CDR1 and CDR2 from the germline V gene are LGHNA and YNFKEQ. CDR3 region: CASSQDLGSSGNTIYF. DNA of the CDR3: TGTGCCAGCAGCCAAGATCTGGGGTCCTCCGGAAACACCATATATTTT.

Only a few counts were recorded for this clonotype. The V call is TRBV7-9, the J call TRBJ2-6; no firm D call. V lost 5 bases to trimming and J lost 2 bases, with 4 bases between them. Germline V gene lookup returns CDR1 SEHNR and CDR2 FQNEAQ (reference sequence). This CDR3 has 13 residues. The CDR3 reads CASSPPGANVLTF. CDR3 DNA sequence: TGTGCCAGCAGCCCACCTGGGGCCAACGTCCTGACTTTC.

This clonotype has only a few counts. V is TRBV13 and J is TRBJ2-7, with D unclear. The CDR3 has 14 residues. The germline V gene has CDR1 PRHDT and CDR2 FYEKMQ (reference sequence). Trimming left V 4 bases short and J 0 bases short, with 10 bases between. The CDR3 loop reads CASSSLLSSYEQYF. The CDR3 DNA reads TGTGCCAGCAGCTCACTCTTGAGCTCCTACGAGCAGTACTTC.

This clonotype was counted a few times. The chain uses TRBV6-5 and TRBJ1-1; D not resolved. The V gene's germline CDR1 is MNHEY and CDR2 SVGAGI. This CDR3 comprises 15 residues. Trimming removed 0 bases from V and 0 bases from J, with 8 bases in between. Here the CDR3 reads CASSYSGVLNTEAFF. Written as DNA, the CDR3 is TGTGCCAGCAGTTACTCCGGGGTTCTGAACACTGAAGCTTTCTTT.

Here the CDR3 DNA reads TGTGCCACCAGCAGAGTGCGGGGGGCCGAGACCCAGTACTTC. The encoded protein is CATSRVRGAETQYF. The rearrangement links TRBV15 to TRBJ2-5, with TRBD2 matching over 8 bases. The V and J ends lost 1 base and 5 bases, in that order; junction bases with no gene match: 3. The CDR3 runs to 14 residues. The germline CDR1 and CDR2 sequences are LNHNV and YYDKDF (reference sequence).